Listed below are T cell receptor beta chains from one sample, sequenced in a study of T cells in Graves' hyperthyroidism and ophthalmopathy. TCRdb fed the multiplex PCR reads into MiXCR, producing one record per CDR3 protein. The sample holds about 360,000 distinct CDR3 sequences, around 14% seen once. Sequencing used blood. The receptors were sampled from a woman aged 18-35 years with Graves' hyperthyroidism that later progressed to Graves' ophthalmopathy. CDR3s leave out the opening cysteine and the closing phenylalanine or tryptophan.

len: 12; v_gene: TRBV6-2/TRBV6-3; j_gene: TRBJ2-5; CDR3aa: ASSYSAGEETQY
len: 14; v_gene: TRBV29-1; j_gene: TRBJ2-3; CDR3aa: SVEGGTAQFTDTQY
len: 16; v_gene: TRBV6-2/TRBV6-3; j_gene: TRBJ1-3; CDR3aa: ASSLRGTAISRGNTIY
len: 13; v_gene: TRBV27; j_gene: TRBJ1-6; CDR3aa: ASSLAGSDNSPLH
len: 12; v_gene: TRBV20-1; j_gene: TRBJ2-1; CDR3aa: SASRGGSGNEQF
len: 12; v_gene: TRBV12-3/TRBV12-4; j_gene: TRBJ1-2; CDR3aa: ASSSRGLGSGYT
len: 18; v_gene: TRBV11-2; j_gene: TRBJ2-2; CDR3aa: ASSRKISGQGLVNTGELF
len: 17; v_gene: TRBV14; j_gene: TRBJ2-7; CDR3aa: ASSQDPIGLALNSHEQY
len: 13; v_gene: TRBV9; j_gene: TRBJ1-4; CDR3aa: ASSEGGREDEKLF
len: 9; v_gene: TRBV29-1; j_gene: TRBJ1-2; CDR3aa: SVGDIYGYT
len: 14; v_gene: TRBV15; j_gene: TRBJ2-1; CDR3aa: ATSTRLAGGYNEQF
len: 13; v_gene: TRBV28; j_gene: TRBJ1-3; CDR3aa: ASSDPQGAGNTIY
len: 18; v_gene: TRBV2; j_gene: TRBJ2-3; CDR3aa: ASSDRAGLAGGRGTDTQY
len: 12; v_gene: TRBV2; j_gene: TRBJ2-1; CDR3aa: ASSEVGQYNEQF
len: 11; v_gene: TRBV11-2; j_gene: TRBJ2-7; CDR3aa: ASTKTRDSEQY
len: 10; v_gene: TRBV20-1; j_gene: TRBJ1-2; CDR3aa: SASHRGYGYT
len: 13; v_gene: TRBV20-1; j_gene: TRBJ2-7; CDR3aa: SARSYGVLGYEQY
len: 12; v_gene: TRBV29-1; j_gene: TRBJ1-1; CDR3aa: SVEWGPVNTEAF
len: 14; v_gene: TRBV5-6; j_gene: TRBJ2-1; CDR3aa: ASSLTGLAGYNEQF
len: 11; v_gene: TRBV11-3; j_gene: TRBJ1-5; CDR3aa: ASSLGRDQPQH
len: 16; v_gene: TRBV20-1; j_gene: TRBJ2-1; CDR3aa: SARGSASRSGLYNEQF
len: 13; v_gene: TRBV7-9; j_gene: TRBJ2-2; CDR3aa: ASSSQTLNTGELF
len: 17; v_gene: TRBV20-1; j_gene: TRBJ2-1; CDR3aa: SARDFGTSGRADPIEQF